The rows below give T cell receptor beta chains drawn from one sample of a study of blood T cell repertoires in COVID-19. Using immunoSEQ multiplex PCR, the repertoire was profiled, and TCRdb retains in-frame clones only, with some absent. The sample comprises fewer than 150,000 clones, more than 65% of which are singletons, and around 8.6% rests with the top ten. Sample: peripheral blood. The receptor source for this set is a human donor in a cohort sampled during active COVID-19. CDR3s include the opening cysteine and the closing phenylalanine or tryptophan. The D gene is left open where the match is weak. Only some rows state a clone size, as once, few, many or a class for expanded clones.

TRBV27	TRBJ2-2	TRBD1	-	CASTDRGGRGELFF	TGTGCCAGTACGGACAGGGGAGGGCGCGGGGAGCTGTTTTTT
TRBV5-5	TRBJ1-5	-	-	CASSLEEGQPQHF	TGTGCCAGCAGCTTGGAGGAGGGTCAGCCCCAGCATTTT
TRBV5-6	TRBJ2-3	-	few	CASSLQGPDTQYF	TGTGCCAGCAGCTTACAGGGCCCAGATACGCAGTATTTT
TRBV9	TRBJ2-5	TRBD2	-	CASSVGGLASETQYF	TGTGCCAGCAGCGTAGGGGGACTAGCTTCCGAGACCCAGTACTTC
TRBV29-1	TRBJ2-1	TRBD1	once	CSVIPGQGAIEQFF	TGCAGCGTGATTCCGGGACAGGGGGCGATTGAGCAGTTCTTC
TRBV2	TRBJ2-3	TRBD2	-	CASPLPASGSDTQYF	TGTGCCAGCCCCCTGCCGGCTAGCGGTTCAGATACGCAGTATTTT
TRBV9	TRBJ1-4	-	-	CASSVGPGGAEKLFF	TGTGCCAGCAGCGTAGGGCCGGGGGGAGCGGAAAAACTGTTTTTT
TRBV12-3/TRBV12-4	TRBJ2-5	-	-	CASSLVEGETQYF	TGTGCCAGCAGTTTGGTGGAGGGAGAGACCCAGTACTTC
TRBV19	TRBJ2-2	TRBD2	-	CASSINGAGVSGELFF	TGTGCCAGTAGTATTAATGGCGCGGGGGTATCAGGGGAGCTGTTTTTT
TRBV7-2	TRBJ2-4	TRBD2	-	CASSLAPPGGYGEKNIQYF	TGTGCCAGCAGCTTAGCACCTCCGGGGGGGTACGGCGAGAAGAACATTCAGTACTTC
TRBV7-2	TRBJ2-1	TRBD2	-	CASSSTGGSYNEQFF	TGTGCCAGCAGCTCGACGGGGGGGTCCTACAATGAGCAGTTCTTC
TRBV6-6	TRBJ1-6	TRBD1	-	CASSYPGTGQSPLHF	TGTGCCAGCAGTTACCCTGGGACAGGGCAATCACCCCTCCACTTT
TRBV12-5	TRBJ2-5	-	-	CASGLDRGASVKTQYF	TGTGCTAGTGGTTTGGACAGGGGCGCTAGCGTAAAGACCCAGTACTTC
TRBV10-3	TRBJ1-1	-	-	CAISEGGARTEAFF	TGTGCCATCAGTGAAGGAGGGGCGCGGACTGAAGCTTTCTTT
TRBV28	TRBJ1-6	-	once	CASSLQEGMDSPLHF	TGTGCCAGCAGTTTACAGGAGGGGATGGATTCACCCCTCCACTTT
TRBV5-1	TRBJ2-1	TRBD2	once	CASSTGLAGTDEQFF	TGCGCCAGCAGCACCGGACTAGCGGGGACCGATGAGCAGTTCTTC
TRBV6-1	TRBJ1-1	TRBD1	-	CASSEADRDDTEAFF	TGTGCCAGCAGTGAAGCGGACAGGGATGACACTGAAGCTTTCTTT
TRBV7-3	TRBJ1-1	-	-	CASSLGGILTEAFF	TGTGCCAGCAGCTTAGGCGGAATTCTCACTGAAGCTTTCTTT
TRBV7-9	TRBJ1-1	-	-	CASSLVGLGNTEAFF	TGTGCCAGCAGCTTAGTGGGACTCGGGAACACTGAAGCTTTCTTT
TRBV7-2	TRBJ2-7	TRBD1	-	CASSQDRAGYRDEQYF	TGTGCCAGCAGCCAGGACAGGGCGGGATATAGGGACGAGCAGTACTTC
TRBV6-5	TRBJ1-1	TRBD1	-	CASSWGQGNTEAFF	TGTGCCAGCAGCTGGGGACAGGGGAACACTGAAGCTTTCTTT
TRBV11-2	TRBJ2-7	TRBD1	few	CASRQGWYEQYF	TGTGCCAGCAGACAGGGGTGGTACGAGCAGTACTTC
TRBV2	TRBJ1-5	TRBD1	few	CASRGGINQPQHF	TGTGCCAGCAGAGGGGGCATCAATCAGCCCCAGCATTTT
TRBV11-2	TRBJ1-6	TRBD1	once	CASSPYPGQGVYSPLHF	TGTGCCAGCAGCCCGTACCCGGGACAGGGGGTTTATTCACCCCTCCACTTT
TRBV19	TRBJ1-1	-	-	CASSTRVGNTEAFF	TGTGCCAGTAGTACCAGGGTCGGAAACACTGAAGCTTTCTTT
TRBV28	TRBJ1-2	TRBD1	-	CASRTGGAGGYTF	TGTGCCAGCAGGACAGGGGGCGCCGGGGGCTACACCTTC
TRBV29-1	TRBJ2-1	-	once	CSVVQGSVEQFF	TGCAGCGTTGTTCAGGGGTCGGTTGAGCAGTTCTTC
TRBV3-1/TRBV3-2	TRBJ2-5	-	few	CASSQGSQGKTQYF	TGTGCCAGCAGCCAAGGGTCTCAGGGGAAGACCCAGTACTTC
TRBV7-9	TRBJ1-4	-	-	CASSPTVTNEKLFF	TGTGCCAGCAGCCCGACAGTAACTAATGAAAAACTGTTTTTT
TRBV2	TRBJ1-5	-	-	CASSETVSNQPQHF	TGTGCCAGCAGTGAGACAGTTAGCAATCAGCCCCAGCATTTT
TRBV5-4	TRBJ2-1	TRBD2	-	CASSSKGVAGGRHNEQFF	TGTGCCAGCAGCTCTAAAGGGGTAGCGGGGGGTCGTCACAATGAGCAGTTCTTC
TRBV3-1/TRBV3-2	TRBJ2-2	-	-	CASSQERAAGELFF	TGTGCCAGCAGCCAAGAGAGGGCTGCCGGGGAGCTGTTTTTT
TRBV6-5	TRBJ1-1	TRBD1	-	CASSQDRVGTEAFF	TGTGCCAGCAGTCAGGACAGGGTAGGAACTGAAGCTTTCTTT
TRBV5-1	TRBJ2-3	TRBD2	-	CASSLGATSGATDTQYF	TGCGCCAGCAGCTTGGGGGCGACTAGCGGTGCCACAGATACGCAGTATTTT
TRBV19	TRBJ1-1	TRBD1	-	CASSIGWGTGLMNTEAFF	TGTGCCAGTAGTATAGGATGGGGGACAGGGCTAATGAACACTGAAGCTTTCTTT
TRBV25-1	TRBJ2-7	-	-	CASEDRTYEQYF	TGTGCCAGCGAAGACAGAACCTACGAGCAGTACTTC
TRBV5-1	TRBJ1-6	-	few	CASSFEDQAGNSPLHF	TGCGCCAGCAGCTTCGAGGACCAGGCGGGAAATTCACCCCTCCACTTT
TRBV6-6	TRBJ1-1	-	-	CASSSIGGNTEAFF	TGTGCCAGCAGCTCGATCGGGGGGAACACTGAAGCTTTCTTT
TRBV6-2/TRBV6-3	TRBJ2-4	TRBD1	-	CASSFDLRDRVSNIQYF	TGTGCCAGCAGTTTCGACCTCCGGGACAGGGTGTCAAACATTCAGTACTTC
TRBV5-6	TRBJ1-1	-	-	CASSATGRQNTEAFF	TGTGCCAGCAGCGCGACAGGACGCCAGAACACTGAAGCTTTCTTT
TRBV6-6	TRBJ1-4	-	-	CASSYSQGIIDEKLFF	TGTGCCAGCAGTTATTCTCAGGGGATAATAGATGAAAAACTGTTTTTT
TRBV7-7	TRBJ2-5	TRBD2	-	CASSLDGLAQETQYF	TGTGCTAGCAGCTTAGACGGACTAGCTCAAGAGACCCAGTACTTC
TRBV27	TRBJ1-6	-	-	CASTQLRDHNSPLHF	TGTGCCAGCACGCAACTCCGGGATCATAATTCACCCCTCCACTTT
TRBV16	TRBJ1-5	TRBD1	-	CASSQPDRSNQPQHF	TGTGCCAGCAGCCAACCGGACAGGAGCAATCAGCCCCAGCATTTT
TRBV30	TRBJ2-5	-	-	CAWSGPGVADLGQETQYF	TGTGCCTGGAGCGGTCCCGGGGTGGCCGATTTGGGCCAAGAGACCCAGTACTTC
TRBV9	TRBJ2-3	-	-	CASSAINTVSTDTQYF	TGTGCCAGCAGCGCCATTAACACAGTGAGCACAGATACGCAGTATTTT